Below are 30 T cell receptor beta chains sequenced from a single sample in a study of molecular identifiers for immune sequencing clone quantification. TCRdb reprocessed the PCR reads via MiXCR and lists one record per CDR3 protein. The sample has approximately 550,000 distinct CDR3 sequences, about a quarter seen once. The specimen sequenced was naive CD8+ T cells from blood, with Jurkat cell RNA spiked in. Subset described: FACS-sorted CD8+CD4-CCR7+CD45RA+ naive T cells. The receptor source for this set is a human donor in good health. Some libraries in this study had Jurkat cell RNA spiked in.

Notes on this clonotype: The final CDR3 position lacks the conserved phenylalanine or tryptophan, pointing to a likely read error. This sequence joins TRBV13 and TRBJ1-4, with 8 positions matching TRBD1. V shed 5 bases, J shed 10 bases, and the junction held 12 bases outside the gene matches. The CDR3 has 15 amino acids. From germline, CDR1 is PRHDT and CDR2 FYEKMQ (reference sequence). The CDR3 nucleotides read TGTGCCAGCAGCGCCAGGACAGGGCAAGTGAGAAAACTGTTTCTT. Translated: CASSARTGQVRKLFL.

This clonotype came up many times. CDR3 protein: CAARSMTEAFF. The CDR3 DNA sequence: TGTGCCGCCCGTAGTATGACTGAAGCTTTCTTT. V is TRBV28 and J is TRBJ1-1, with D hard to call. The CDR3 spans 11 residues. Germline loops: CDR1 MDHEN, CDR2 SYDVKM. The ends were cut back, 11 bases at V and 5 bases at J, with 12 bases in the middle.

This clonotype was detected only a few times. The rearrangement links TRBV7-9 to TRBJ2-7; D perhaps matches TRBD2 (5 bases). CDR1 is SEHNR, CDR2 FQNEAQ, per germline (reference sequence). V lost 4 bases to trimming and J lost 0 bases, with 13 bases between them. This CDR3 comprises 15 residues. The CDR3 spells CASSSRGASSYEQYF. CDR3 nucleotide sequence: TGTGCCAGCAGCTCACGGGGTGCCAGCTCCTACGAGCAGTACTTC.

This clonotype was counted at least ten times. This chain uses TRBV7-9 with TRBJ1-1; D might be TRBD1 (5 bases). Germline CDR1 reads SEHNR; CDR2 reads FQNEAQ (reference sequence). This CDR3 region has 16 residues. V was shortened by 2 bases and J by 4 bases, with 17 bases between the two germline ends. CDR3 amino acids: CASSLQGSGIGTEAFF. The CDR3 coding sequence is TGTGCCAGCAGCTTACAGGGTTCGGGAATTGGCACTGAAGCTTTCTTT.

Remarks on this clonotype: Germline and junction disagree at one end, which may indicate a read error. This chain connects TRBV6-5 to TRBJ2-7; TRBD1 agrees at 7 bases. The CDR3 length is 13 residues. Germline V gives CDR1 MNHEY, CDR2 SVGAGI. CDR3 nucleotide sequence: TGTGCCAGCAGTCCGGGACAGACTTACGAGCAGCACTTC. Its translation is CASSPGQTYEQHF.

About this clonotype itself: Possible read error: a much larger clone is one base away. The V gene is TRBV2, the J gene TRBJ2-5, with D hard to call. The CDR3 is made up of 14 amino acids. Germline CDR1 is SNHLY and CDR2 is FYNNEI. CDR3 in amino acids: CASTPTTYQATQYF. The DNA for the CDR3 is TGTGCCAGCACTCCGACGACGTACCAAGCGACCCAGTACTTC.

With regard to this clonotype: Because it lacks the conserved phenylalanine or tryptophan at the end, this CDR3 is likely a read error. The rearrangement uses TRBV20-1 and TRBJ2-3, with 11 positions matching TRBD2. Per germline, CDR1 DFQATT and CDR2 SNEGSKA (reference sequence). Unmatched junction bases numbered 6, after V lost 6 bases and J lost 1 base. This CDR3 spans 15 amino acids. The CDR3 sequence is CSAYELAGGTDTQYL. The CDR3 bases are TGCAGTGCATATGAACTAGCGGGAGGCACAGATACGCAGTATTTA.

V usage is TRBV12-3 or TRBV12-4 and J usage is TRBJ2-5; D possibly matches TRBD1 or TRBD2 (6 bases each). Trimming cost V 3 bases and J 4 bases, with 12 bases left between them. This CDR3 is 14 amino acids long. CDR3 sequence (DNA): TGTGCCAGCAGTTTCTCGGGGGCCCGAGAGACCCAGTACTTC. It codes for CASSFSGARETQYF.

The V call is TRBV5-4, the J call TRBJ1-1, with D maybe TRBD1 (5 bases). Germline V gene data show CDR1 as SGHNT and CDR2 as YYREEE (reference sequence). Trimming cost V 5 bases and J 2 bases, with 7 bases left between them. There are 12 residues in the CDR3. The CDR3 loop is CASRRDNTEAFF. CDR3 DNA: TGTGCCAGCAGGAGGGACAACACTGAAGCTTTCTTT.

This clonotype came up a few times. This chain links TRBV6-4 with TRBJ2-2; 7 nucleotides agree with TRBD2. This CDR3 is built from 16 residues. Germline CDR1 reads MRHNA; CDR2 reads SNTAGT. V lost 5 bases and J lost 4; bases outside the gene matches: 10. The CDR3 region has the DNA TGTGCCAGCAGTTCCCGCCGGGAGGAAGGCACCGGGGAGCTGTTTTTT. Its translation: CASSSRREEGTGELFF.

Comments on this clonotype: It may be a read error: a sequence one base away is much more abundant. The chain links TRBV13 to TRBJ1-4; D is perhaps TRBD1 (5 bases). The CDR3 is made up of 15 amino acids. Germline V CDR1 and CDR2: PRHDT, FYEKMQ (reference sequence). The CDR3 region is CASSLTRDPNEKLIF. The CDR3 nucleotides read TGTGCCAGCAGCTTAACTCGGGACCCAAATGAAAAACTGATTTTT.

CDR3 coding DNA: TGTGCCAGCAGTTTAGTGGTAGCGGGACTGTACAATGAGCAGTTCTTC. This sequence encodes CASSLVVAGLYNEQFF. This chain connects TRBV12-3 or TRBV12-4 to TRBJ2-1; 8 nucleotides agree with TRBD2. V gave up 1 base and J gave up 4 bases; unmatched junction bases: 6. CDR3 size: 16 residues.

This clonotype was counted a few times. The chain links TRBV28 to TRBJ1-1; D not certain. V lost 5 bases and J lost 5, with 15 bases in between. Per germline, CDR1 MDHEN and CDR2 SYDVKM. This CDR3 comprises 14 residues. The CDR3 sequence is CASSPYSSGTEAFF. The CDR3 DNA follows: TGTGCCAGCAGTCCTTATTCGTCGGGGACTGAAGCTTTCTTT. Drawing the rest from reference TRBV28 and TRBJ1-1, the complete variable domain is DVKVTQSSRYLVKRTGEKVFLECVQDMDHENMFWYRQDPGLGLRLIYFSYDVKMKEKGDIPEGYSVSREKKERFSLILESASTNQTSMYLCASSPYSSGTEAFFGQGTRLTVV.

This clonotype was seen a handful of times. The V gene is TRBV27, the J gene TRBJ2-3; 9 positions agree with TRBD2. The CDR3 runs 15 residues. Germline V CDR1 and CDR2: MNHEY, SMNVEV (reference sequence). J lost 5 bases, V lost 3 bases, and 6 bases had no gene match. CDR3 protein: CASSFSAGGLDTQYF. The CDR3, as DNA: TGTGCCAGCAGTTTCTCAGCGGGAGGATTAGATACGCAGTATTTT.

This clonotype was seen just once. V is TRBV19 and J is TRBJ2-3, with 7 bases aligning to TRBD2. With 4 bases clipped from V and 2 bases from J, the junction kept 15 bases outside the gene matches. CDR3 length equals 18 residues. The V gene's germline CDR1 is LNHDA and CDR2 SQIVND (reference sequence). CDR3: CASSNDRASGTFTDTQYF. The CDR3, as DNA: TGTGCCAGTAGTAATGATAGGGCTAGCGGAACTTTCACAGATACGCAGTATTTT.

This clonotype showed up just a few times. The rearrangement links TRBV7-6 to TRBJ2-7; maybe TRBD2 (5 bases). V was shortened by 4 bases and J by 2 bases, with 12 bases between the two germline ends. The germline V gene has CDR1 SGHVS and CDR2 FNYEAQ. This CDR3 spans 14 amino acids. CDR3 DNA: TGTGCCAGCAGCTCTATCGGGGAGACCTACGAGCAGTACTTC. Its protein is CASSSIGETYEQYF.

CDR3 sequence (DNA): TGTGCCAGCAGCCTCTCTAGGGACAATGAGCAGTTCTTC. Amino acids: CASSLSRDNEQFF. The chain couples TRBV11-3 to TRBJ2-1; D remains unclear. The CDR3 has 13 residues. The germline V gene encodes CDR1 SGHNT and CDR2 YENEEA. The V and J ends lost 5 bases and 5 bases respectively, with 10 bases between them.

The sample holds many counts of this clonotype. The CDR3 protein is CASSPPGEPQYF. The CDR3 DNA sequence: TGTGCCAGCAGCCCACCGGGGGAGCCGCAGTATTTT. This rearrangement joins TRBV3-1 to TRBJ2-3; weak D call: TRBD2 (6 bases). From germline, CDR1 is LGHDT and CDR2 YNNKEL (reference sequence). There are 12 residues in the CDR3. Trimming pared 4 bases from V and 10 bases from J, leaving 12 bases between.

With regard to this clonotype: A much larger clone sits a single nucleotide away, making a read error possible. The chain has TRBV28 and TRBJ1-1; maybe TRBD1 (5 bases). Germline V gives CDR1 MDHEN, CDR2 SYDVKM. This CDR3 region has 12 residues. The CDR3 loop is CASSPLDSEASF. The CDR3 DNA is TGTGCCAGCAGTCCCCTAGACAGTGAAGCTTCCTTT.

CDR3 in DNA: TGTGCCAGCAGCTCTCGGAGCTCCAATCAGCCCCAGCATTTT. It translates to CASSSRSSNQPQHF. The chain carries TRBV6-2 or TRBV6-3 and TRBJ1-5; D call uncertain. The germline V gene has CDR1 MNHEY and CDR2 SVGEGT. The V gene lost 6 bases and the J gene lost 3 bases, with 12 bases spanning the gap. The CDR3 is 14 amino acids.

The chain employs TRBV2 and TRBJ2-5, with D perhaps TRBD2 (5 bases). This CDR3 has 18 amino acids. Germline loops: CDR1 SNHLY, CDR2 FYNNEI. V lost 5 bases to trimming and J lost 5 bases, with 27 bases between them. The CDR3 reads CASSLQTLVALMGETQYF. DNA of the CDR3: TGTGCCAGCAGTCTCCAAACACTAGTTGCTTTGATGGGGGAGACCCAGTACTTC.

V is TRBV6-5 and J is TRBJ1-5; D remains unclear. Germline CDR1 and CDR2: MNHEY and SVGAGI. V lost 5 bases and J lost 1, with 12 bases in between. The CDR3 loop spans 15 amino acids. The CDR3 loop is CASSQFRESNQPQHF. In DNA, the CDR3 is TGTGCCAGCAGTCAATTTAGGGAAAGCAATCAGCCCCAGCATTTT.

This clonotype came up many times. The chain uses TRBV29-1 and TRBJ2-7, with 7 bases matching TRBD1. J lost 0 bases, V lost 7 bases, and 6 bases had no gene match. The V gene's germline CDR1 is SQVTM and CDR2 ANQGSEA. The CDR3 extends over 13 amino acids. CDR3 loop: CSARDSISYEQYF. CDR3 in DNA: TGCAGCGCTCGGGACAGTATCTCCTACGAGCAGTACTTC.

This clonotype was seen many times. The chain joins TRBV20-1 to TRBJ2-1; TRBD1 might be the D (6 bases). Trimming stripped 3 bases from V and 8 bases from J, with 23 bases between. Per germline, CDR1 DFQATT and CDR2 SNEGSKA (reference sequence). CDR3 length: 16 amino acids. CDR3 sequence reads: CSARGADITLMDEQFF. CDR3 nucleotide sequence: TGCAGTGCTAGGGGGGCGGACATCACCCTTATGGATGAGCAGTTCTTC.

This clonotype occurred many times. The gene calls are TRBV7-9 and TRBJ2-5; possibly TRBD1 for D (5 bases). CDR1 is SEHNR and CDR2 is FQNEAQ in the germline V gene (reference sequence). This CDR3 region has 18 residues. V lost 4 bases and J 3 bases, leaving 24 bases between the germline ends. Here the CDR3 DNA reads TGTGCCAGCAGCTCGGTGGTCGTCTCAAGGGGATTCGAAGAGACCCAGTACTTC. It is translated as CASSSVVVSRGFEETQYF.

V usage is TRBV20-1 and J usage is TRBJ2-1, with D possibly TRBD2 on 6 matching bases. Germline assignment: CDR1 DFQATT and CDR2 SNEGSKA (reference sequence). The germline V and J ends were trimmed by 6 bases and 0 bases, with 15 bases remaining between them. The CDR3 sequence is 15 residues long. The CDR3 DNA reads as TGCAGTGCCCGGGAGCGGTGGAGCTCCTACAATGAGCAGTTCTTC. Translated: CSARERWSSYNEQFF.

V and J are TRBV30 and TRBJ1-4; tentatively, D is TRBD1 (5 bases). Trimming pared 1 base from V and 15 bases from J, leaving 12 bases between. There are 11 residues in the CDR3. CDR1 and CDR2 from the germline V gene are GTSNPN and SVGIG (reference sequence). CDR3 protein: CAWSEDGGVFF. The DNA of the CDR3 is TGTGCCTGGAGTGAGGACGGGGGAGTGTTTTTT. Looking up the rest from reference TRBV30 and TRBJ1-4 gives the full variable domain: SQTIHQWPATLVQPVGSPLSLECTVEGTSNPNLYWYRQAAGRGLQLLFYSVGIGQISSEVPQNLSASRPQDRQFILSSKKLLLSDSGFYLCAWSEDGGVFFGSGTQLSVL.

Turning to this clonotype: A much more abundant neighbour one base away suggests this may be a read error. This CDR3 is CARSLYRSADTQYF. The DNA of the CDR3 is TGTGCCAGAAGCCTTTACAGGTCGGCAGATACGCAGTATTTT. This chain joins TRBV7-9 and TRBJ2-3; D possibly corresponds to TRBD1 (5 bases). CDR1 and CDR2 (germline): SEHNR, FQNEAQ (reference sequence). Trimming pared 9 bases from V and 4 bases from J, leaving 17 bases between. The length of the CDR3 is 14 residues.

The V call is TRBV9, the J call TRBJ2-7, with TRBD2 identical over 11 bases. In germline, CDR1 is SGDLS, CDR2 YYNGEE. Trimming cost V 3 bases and J 2 bases; bases outside gene matches: 7. The CDR3 loop spans 16 amino acids. The DNA for the CDR3 is TGTGCCAGCAGCGAGGGACTAGCGGAAAAGACCTACGAGCAGTACTTC. The encoded protein is CASSEGLAEKTYEQYF.

This clonotype was counted ten times or more. The rearrangement joins TRBV20-1 to TRBJ2-3; D uncertain. The CDR3 runs to 15 residues. V lost 2 bases and J lost 0, with 12 bases in between. Germline CDR1 and CDR2: DFQATT and SNEGSKA (reference sequence). The CDR3 protein is CSARTLGMSTDTQYF. CDR3 coding DNA: TGCAGTGCTAGAACTCTAGGAATGAGCACAGATACGCAGTATTTT.